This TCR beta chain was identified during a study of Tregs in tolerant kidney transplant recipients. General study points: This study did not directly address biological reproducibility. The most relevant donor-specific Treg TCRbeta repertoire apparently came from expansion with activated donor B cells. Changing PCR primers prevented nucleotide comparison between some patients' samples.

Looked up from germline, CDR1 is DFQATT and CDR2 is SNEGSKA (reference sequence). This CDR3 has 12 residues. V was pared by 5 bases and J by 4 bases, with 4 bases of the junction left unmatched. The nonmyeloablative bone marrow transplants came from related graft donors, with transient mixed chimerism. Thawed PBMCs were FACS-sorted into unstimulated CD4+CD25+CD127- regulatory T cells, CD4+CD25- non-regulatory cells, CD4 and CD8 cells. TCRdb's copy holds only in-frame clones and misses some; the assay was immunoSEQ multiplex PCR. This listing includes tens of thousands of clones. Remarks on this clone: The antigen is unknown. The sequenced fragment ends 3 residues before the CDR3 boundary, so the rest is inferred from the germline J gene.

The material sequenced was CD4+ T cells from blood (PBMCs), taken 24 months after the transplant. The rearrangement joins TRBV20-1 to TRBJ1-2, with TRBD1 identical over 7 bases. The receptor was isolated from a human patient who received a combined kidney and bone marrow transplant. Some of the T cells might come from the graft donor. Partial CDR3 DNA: TGCAGTGCTCAACAGGGGATCTATGGC. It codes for CSAQQGIYG. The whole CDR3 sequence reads CSAQQGIYGYTF.